The rows below give T cell receptor beta chains drawn from one sample of a study of T cell responses to AZD1222 COVID-19 vaccine. Repertoires were generated with immunoSEQ multiplex PCR, while TCRdb's copy carries only in-frame clones and drops some. The table shows 40,000 to 50,000 clones, with 75% to 90% occurring only once. The sample here was peripheral blood, taken 28 days after the second AZD1222 dose. Every receptor here comes from an adult who received the AZD1222 COVID-19 vaccine. Both conserved end residues are part of each CDR3. The D gene is left open where the match is weak. Only some rows state a clone size, as once, few, many or a class for expanded clones.

TRBV4-1	TRBJ1-3	.	.	TGCGCCAGCAGCCAAGATCTTTACGGGGCTGGAAACACCATATATTTT	CASSQDLYGAGNTIYF
TRBV3-1/TRBV3-2	TRBJ2-3	.	.	TGTGCCAGCAGCCAAGGTCCCAGTCCTAGCGATACGCAGTATTTT	CASSQGPSPSDTQYF
TRBV7-2	TRBJ2-7	.	.	TGTGCCAGCAGCCCCCTACGTGGAGGGCCCTACGAGCAGTACTTC	CASSPLRGGPYEQYF
TRBV6-5	TRBJ2-1	TRBD2	.	TGTGCCAGCAGCCCGAGCGGGGGGATGGTTGAGCAGTTCTTC	CASSPSGGMVEQFF
TRBV15	TRBJ1-2	.	.	TGTGCCACCCGAACAGGAATGCACTATGGCTACACCTTC	CATRTGMHYGYTF
TRBV7-8	TRBJ1-6	TRBD1	.	TGTGCCAGCAGATTGAGCAGGGGGGAATCACCCCTCCACTTT	CASRLSRGESPLHF
TRBV11-1	TRBJ1-1	.	.	TGTGCCAGCAGCTTACGACCGAACACTGAAGCTTTCTTT	CASSLRPNTEAFF
TRBV14	TRBJ2-5	TRBD1	.	TGTGCCAGCAGCCAAGAGAGGGGGCGCGTGGAGACCCAGTACTTC	CASSQERGRVETQYF
TRBV3-1/TRBV3-2	TRBJ1-1	.	.	TGTGCCAGCAGCATCACAGAGAACACTGAAGCTTTCTTT	CASSITENTEAFF
TRBV2	TRBJ1-1	TRBD1	.	TGTGCCAGCAGTGCCGACAGGGGGCGGACTGAAGCTTTCTTT	CASSADRGRTEAFF
TRBV3-1/TRBV3-2	TRBJ2-3	.	once	TGTGCCAGCAGCCTTACAGGGTGGGGAGATACGCAGTATTTT	CASSLTGWGDTQYF
TRBV30	TRBJ1-5	TRBD1	.	TGTGCCTGGGAAACAGGGGGAAATCAGCCCCAGCATTTT	CAWETGGNQPQHF
TRBV14	TRBJ2-1	TRBD2	.	TGTGCCAGCAGCCCGGGACTAAACTACAATGAGCAGTTCTTC	CASSPGLNYNEQFF
TRBV6-1	TRBJ1-2	.	.	TGTGCCAGCAGTGAAGGTGGGGCAGGGCCCCACACCTTC	CASSEGGAGPHTF
TRBV27	TRBJ1-1	TRBD1	.	TGTGCCAGCAGTTTATCCGGCGGGGGGGGACAGATGAACACTGAAGCTTTCTTT	CASSLSGGGGQMNTEAFF
TRBV5-1	TRBJ1-5	.	.	TGCGCCAGCAGCTGGGATGACAGGAACAATCAGCCCCAGCATTTT	CASSWDDRNNQPQHF
TRBV19	TRBJ2-7	.	.	TGTGCCAGTAGTATCTCGGAGAGCGGCGCCTACGAGCAGTACTTC	CASSISESGAYEQYF
TRBV11-2	TRBJ2-3	.	.	TGTGCCAGCAGCTTAGTAGGGGGCACAGATACGCAGTATTTT	CASSLVGGTDTQYF
TRBV29-1	TRBJ2-7	.	few	TGCAGCGTAGCAACAGGTTTCCTAGCGAGGGGTGAGCAGTACTTC	CSVATGFLARGEQYF
TRBV9	TRBJ2-3	TRBD2	once	TGTGCCAGCAGCGCCCGCGGGGGAGGGGGCACAGATACGCAGTATTTT	CASSARGGGGTDTQYF
TRBV6-5	TRBJ2-7	TRBD1	.	TGTGCTACGGGACAGGGCGCCTACGAGCAGTACTTC	CATGQGAYEQYF
TRBV9	TRBJ1-6	.	few	TGTGCCAGCAGCGTAGCTCGGGGGCGGGATTCACCCCTCCACTTT	CASSVARGRDSPLHF
TRBV6-2/TRBV6-3	TRBJ1-3	.	few	TGTGCCAGCAGCTTCGGGACCCCTGGAAACACCATATATTTT	CASSFGTPGNTIYF
TRBV5-1	TRBJ1-4	TRBD1	.	TGCGCCAGCAGCTTCGGGACAGGGGGCGAAAAACTGTTTTTT	CASSFGTGGEKLFF
TRBV7-8	TRBJ2-1	TRBD2	.	TGTGCCAGCAGCGTATTAGGGACTAGCGGGGGGGCCAATGAGCAGTTCTTC	CASSVLGTSGGANEQFF